Each of the 17 T cell receptor beta chains below was sequenced from the same sample in a study of T cells in women clearing cervical HPV infection. The method was immunoSEQ multiplex PCR; TCRdb's version includes in-frame clones alone and lacks a portion of them. This listing includes about 36,000 clones. The sample consisted of blood buffy coat. These receptor sequences come from a woman between 18 and 69 years old with a cervical HPV16 infection that either progressed to CIN3+ or cleared (not recorded which).

About this clone itself: The read terminates 3 residues before the CDR3 end, so the remaining end is supplied by the germline J gene. This chain joins TRBV19 and TRBJ2-3; 9 bases map to TRBD2. Germline V CDR1 and CDR2: LNHDA, SQIVND (reference sequence). The CDR3 sequence is 15 residues long. Partial CDR3 DNA: TGTGCCAGTAGTTCAGCCAGCGGGGGGCTGATTTCG. It encodes CASSSASGGLIS. The full CDR3 protein is CASSSASGGLISQYF. The whole variable domain, filled in from reference TRBV19 and TRBJ2-3, reads DGGITQSPKYLFRKEGQNVTLSCEQNLNHDAMYWYRQDPGQGLRLIYYSQIVNDFQKGDIAEGYSVSREKKESFPLTVTSAQKNPTAFYLCASSSASGGLISQYFGPGTRLTVL.

Of note for this clone: The read falls 3 residues short of the CDR3 end, and the missing part is taken from the germline J gene. V is TRBV20-1 and J is TRBJ2-1, with 7 bases identical to TRBD2. V lost 5 bases to trimming and J lost 5 bases; unmatched junction nucleotides: 9. The germline CDR1 and CDR2 sequences are DFQATT and SNEGSKA (reference sequence). The CDR3 consists of 14 residues. The CDR3 loop is CSAHRTGRDNEQFF. CDR3 DNA, as far as it was read: TGCAGTGCTCACCGGACGGGGAGGGACAATGAG.

Note on this clone: The CDR3 is cut off 3 residues early in the read; its end comes from the germline J gene. This sequence joins TRBV7-9 and TRBJ1-1; D not certain. Germline CDR1 reads SEHNR; CDR2 reads FQNEAQ (reference sequence). The length of the CDR3 is 12 residues. This CDR3 reads CASSIELNIAFF. The part of the CDR3 DNA that was read is TGTGCCAGCAGCATAGAACTAAACATT.

Details on this clone: The CDR3 goes on 3 residues after the read ends, and that part is filled in from the germline J gene. This chain connects TRBV19 to TRBJ1-5; TRBD1 agrees at 9 bases. The CDR3 extends over 15 amino acids. Germline CDR1 reads LNHDA; CDR2 reads SQIVND (reference sequence). The junction had 5 bases not matched to a gene; V was cut back by 4 bases and J by 4 bases. Partial CDR3 DNA: TGTGCCAGTAGTAAGGGACAGGGAGATAATCAGCCC. It is translated as CASSKGQGDNQP. The entire CDR3 protein reads CASSKGQGDNQPQHF.

With regard to this clone: The germline gene is not matched at one end of the junction; a read error may be the cause. Sequencing ends 3 residues short of the CDR3 end; the germline J gene provides the rest. The gene calls are TRBV4-2 and TRBJ2-2; TRBD1 matches 9 bases. This CDR3 is built from 17 residues. From germline, CDR1 is LGHNA and CDR2 YNFKEQ. CDR3 DNA (partial): TGCGCCAGCAGCCAATTAAGACAGGGGGGAACAACCGGGGAG. Its protein product is CASSQLRQGGTTGE. The whole CDR3 sequence is CASSQLRQGGTTGELFF.

Incomplete CDR3 DNA: TGTGCCAGCTCCCTCTCCTTGGGGACAGGGACCTACGAC. Translation gives CASSLSLGTGTYD. The whole CDR3 protein reads CASSLSLGTGTYDYTF. This sequence joins TRBV18 and TRBJ1-2; 9 bases map to TRBD1. The read terminates 3 residues ahead of where the CDR3 ends, so the germline J gene completes it. The CDR3 consists of 16 residues. Looked up from germline, CDR1 is KGHSH and CDR2 is LQKENI.

Points on this clone: The read ends 3 residues before the CDR3 terminus; that terminus is restored from the germline J gene. The V gene is TRBV5-6, the J gene TRBJ2-5, with unresolved D. The CDR3 is 14 amino acids. Germline V lookup: CDR1 SGHDT, CDR2 YYEEEE. V was shortened by 2 bases and J by 3 bases, with 11 bases between the two germline ends. CDR3 sequence reads: CASSFIMQKETQYF. CDR3 DNA (partial): TGTGCCAGCAGCTTTATAATGCAGAAAGAGACC. Full variable domain (outside the CDR3, taken from reference TRBV5-6 and TRBJ2-5): DAGVTQSPTHLIKTRGQQVTLRCSPKSGHDTVSWYQQALGQGPQFIFQYYEEEERQRGNFPDRFSGHQFPNYSSELNVNALLLGDSALYLCASSFIMQKETQYFGPGTRLLVL.

With regard to this clone: The CDR3 end is not reached by the read, which stops 3 residues before it; the germline J gene fills it in. The rearrangement links TRBV29-1 to TRBJ1-1; possible D gene TRBD1, 5 bases. Trimming removed 7 bases at V and 4 bases at J, with 16 bases between. The CDR3 totals 13 residues. From germline, CDR1 is SQVTM and CDR2 ANQGSEA. CDR3 DNA (partial): TGCAGCGCCGTAACGGGGGTTGTCACTGAA. As protein: CSAVTGVVTE. The complete CDR3 sequence is CSAVTGVVTEAFF.

Of note for this clone: The CDR3 is cut off 3 residues early in the read; its end comes from the germline J gene. The chain combines TRBV20-1 with TRBJ1-2, with D tentatively TRBD1 (5 bases). Germline loops: CDR1 DFQATT, CDR2 SNEGSKA (reference sequence). The CDR3 sequence is 14 residues long. V shed 6 bases and J shed 7 bases, with 21 bases lying between them. Partial CDR3 DNA: TGCAGTGCGTTAAATTTGGGGGGGGTGAGTGGC. It encodes CSALNLGGVSG. The full CDR3 is CSALNLGGVSGYTF.

Note on this clone: The junction departs from the called germline gene at one end, perhaps through a read error. The read halts 3 residues ahead of the CDR3 end, with the missing end drawn from the germline J gene. This sequence joins TRBV2 and TRBJ1-5; D ambiguous. The germline gives CDR1 SNHLY, CDR2 FYNNEI. The CDR3 is 12 residues long. CDR3 region: CASNAEYQPQHF. CDR3 bases read: TGTGCCAGCAACGCAGAATATCAACCC.

With regard to this clone: The read falls 3 residues short of the CDR3 end, and the missing part is taken from the germline J gene. The chain joins TRBV14 to TRBJ2-2, with TRBD2 matching over 7 bases. The CDR3 has 14 amino acids. CDR1 SGHDN and CDR2 FVKESK come from the germline V gene. The CDR3 loop reads CASSLVGGNSPLFF. CDR3 DNA, as far as it was read: TGTGCCAGCAGCCTGGTGGGGGGGAATTCACCG.

With respect to this clone: Sequencing ends 3 residues short of the CDR3 end; the germline J gene provides the rest. V and J are TRBV6-2 or TRBV6-3 and TRBJ2-7, with 9 positions matching TRBD1. The germline CDR1 and CDR2 sequences are MNHEY and SVGEGT. V lost 2 bases and J lost 2; bases outside the gene matches: 1. The CDR3 is 14 amino acids. The CDR3 bases that were read are TGTGCCAGCAGTTACGGGACAGGGCCCTACGAG. It translates to CASSYGTGPYE. The full CDR3 protein is CASSYGTGPYEQYF.

With respect to this clone: The CDR3 end lies 3 residues beyond the end of the read and is filled in from the germline J gene. This chain links TRBV6-2 or TRBV6-3 with TRBJ2-3, with a weak D call TRBD1 (6 bases). The germline CDR1 and CDR2 sequences are MNHEY and SVGEGT. CDR3 size: 14 residues. CDR3 sequence reads: CASSYADREETQYF. The sequenced CDR3 bases are TGTGCCAGCAGTTACGCGGACAGAGAAGAGACG.

Points on this clone: The observed sequence ends 3 residues before the CDR3 terminus, with the missing tail filled in from the germline J gene. The chain recombines TRBV18 with TRBJ1-2, with 7 bases fitting TRBD1. Germline CDR1 and CDR2: KGHSH and LQKENI. V lost 5 bases to trimming and J lost 5 bases; unmatched junction nucleotides: 5. This CDR3 is built from 13 residues. The sequenced CDR3 bases are TGTGCCAGCTCAAGAACAGGGGATTATGGC. It codes for CASSRTGDYG. The CDR3 reads in full as CASSRTGDYGYTF.

The sequenced part of the CDR3 DNA is TGTGCCAGCAGTTTAGACAGGGTAGGAGAGACG. Protein product: CASSLDRVGET. The entire CDR3 sequence reads CASSLDRVGETQYF. V usage is TRBV28 and J usage is TRBJ2-3; 7 bases align to TRBD1. Read coverage stops 3 residues before the CDR3 terminus; the germline J gene supplies the remainder. Germline V gene data show CDR1 as MDHEN and CDR2 as SYDVKM. There are 14 residues in the CDR3.

About this clone itself: The CDR3 extends 3 residues past the end of the read, so its final part is completed from the germline J gene. This rearrangement joins TRBV12-3 or TRBV12-4 to TRBJ2-3, with 7 nucleotides matching TRBD2. V shed 6 bases, J shed 3 bases, and the junction held 6 bases outside the gene matches. The CDR3 totals 14 residues. The CDR3 region is CASSSSGDTDTQYF. Partial CDR3 DNA: TGTGCCAGCAGCTCTAGCGGAGATACAGATACG.

Remarks on this clone: The observed sequence ends 3 residues before the CDR3 terminus, with the missing tail filled in from the germline J gene. The chain has TRBV7-6 and TRBJ2-3; 13 nucleotides align to TRBD2. The length of the CDR3 is 16 residues. V shed 5 bases, J shed 4 bases, and the junction held 6 bases outside the gene matches. Germline V gives CDR1 SGHVS, CDR2 FNYEAQ. CDR3 residues: CASSTTSGGLSDTQYF. CDR3 bases read: TGTGCCAGCAGCACGACTAGCGGGGGGTTGTCAGATACG. Complete variable domain (other parts from reference TRBV7-6 and TRBJ2-3): GAGVSQSPRYKVTKRGQDVALRCDPISGHVSLYWYRQALGQGPEFLTYFNYEAQQDKSGLPNDRFSAERPEGSISTLTIQRTEQRDSAMYRCASSTTSGGLSDTQYFGPGTRLTVL.